The T cell receptor (beta chain) described here comes from a study of T cell responses to AZD1222 COVID-19 vaccine. About the study: It was second doses at about 4 or about 12 weeks that were pooled. Findings and caveats of the study: Most donors were white British, females outnumbered males, and clonal diversity was possibly underestimated. Targeting of unmutated variant regions was reportedly seen in nearly half of spike-specific TCRs. The peak T cell response came first, and repertoires were sampled only after it.

On this clone itself: The antigen is not known.

Germline-derived CDR1 and CDR2 are LGHNA and YNFKEQ. This CDR3 has 16 amino acids. V trimming: 4 bases; J trimming: 0 bases; junction bases outside the gene matches: 5. Sequencing used immunoSEQ multiplex PCR; TCRdb keeps in-frame clones, though not all of them. The repertoire holds around 100,000 clones, with over 75% as singletons. The receptor was derived from an adult in good health. Sequencing used peripheral blood, obtained on day 0 of AZD1222 vaccination. The rearrangement joins TRBV4-2 to TRBJ2-7; 11 positions agree with TRBD1. The CDR3 here is CASSPWTGGLSYEQYF. The CDR3 DNA is TGTGCCAGCAGCCCCTGGACAGGGGGCCTCTCCTACGAGCAGTACTTC.